Listed below are T cell receptor beta chains from one sample, sequenced in a study of beta chain features in type 1 diabetes. Clones were read by immunoSEQ multiplex PCR, and TCRdb kept only the in-frame ones, dropping some. The data show 900,000 or so clones, 15% to 20% seen once. The sample comprised naive CD4+ T cells from blood. These receptors were collected from a woman aged 18-29 years in good health. The conserved cysteine and the conserved F or W are not part of the CDR3 here.

>TRBJ2-3|TRBV7-8
ASSLRSRGGGTQY
>TRBJ2-6|TRBV11-2
ASSLSSRPNVLT
>TRBJ2-4|TRBV9
ASSVEGGQNIQY
>TRBJ2-7|TRBV28
ASSIRLAGVYEQY
>TRBJ2-3|TRBV7-2
ASSLAWQSDTQY
>TRBJ1-1|TRBV7-9
ASSDQGAEAF
>TRBJ1-4|TRBV4-1
ASSPGTGGEKLF
>TRBJ1-1|TRBV10-3
AISRTENTEAF
>TRBJ1-3|TRBV7-2
ASSLEGNTIY
>TRBJ2-7|TRBV5-1
ASSLNTGYEQY
>TRBJ2-1|TRBV28
ASNLGHEQF
>TRBJ2-7|TRBV2
ASRVTGRYEQY
>TRBJ1-5|TRBV4-3
ASSQIYGNQPQH
>TRBJ2-5|TRBV15
ATSRGGVGETQY
>TRBJ2-7|TRBV15
ATSRGLAGGNEQY
>TRBJ1-1|TRBV7-9
ASSLEHKNTEAF
>TRBJ1-5|TRBV4-2
ASSHQQGAGTNQPQH
>TRBJ2-4|TRBV5-1
ASRRVAKNIQY
>TRBJ1-1|TRBV5-1
ASSLVPATEAF
>TRBJ2-7|TRBV18
ASSPTSVYEQY
>TRBJ2-1|TRBV6-5
ASSYVGAKYNEQF
>TRBJ2-7|TRBV6-6
ASSYRQGDYEQY
>TRBJ2-5|TRBV28
ASSTRRGPETQY
>TRBJ2-2|TRBV9
ASSVRAGPNTGELF
>TRBJ2-7|TRBV7-9
ASSQILAGDHEQY
>TRBJ1-1|TRBV18
ASSQPGRGTEAF
>TRBJ1-3|TRBV4-2
ASSTTGNTIY
>TRBJ2-5|TRBV7-3
ASSLTGSRGETQY
>TRBJ2-7|TRBV4-3
ASSQAIGSSYEQY
>TRBJ2-5|TRBV12-5
ASGSTGETQY
>TRBJ2-5|TRBV7-2
ASSRDRGLETQY
>TRBJ2-7|TRBV7-8
ASSFGTGNEQY
>TRBJ2-5|TRBV2
ASSEADRVGAETQY
>TRBJ2-7|TRBV7-9
ASSFGDYEQY
>TRBJ1-2|TRBV2
AQQKISGRGYT
>TRBJ2-7|TRBV7-6
ASSAWTSEQY
>TRBJ2-7|TRBV5-1
ASSSQDWGEQY
>TRBJ2-2|TRBV7-7
ASSLAGQAGELF
>TRBJ2-3|TRBV4-1
ASSQGFAVDTDTQY
>TRBJ2-5|TRBV5-4
ASSLINRDQETQY
>TRBJ2-2|TRBV5-1
ASSLVRNGELF
>TRBJ1-5|TRBV28
ASSLLGQPQH
>TRBJ1-2|TRBV6-5
ASSYSPQLYGYT
>TRBJ2-5|TRBV19
ASTRQGSETQY